This T cell receptor (beta chain) appears in the sequencing data of a study of cytomegalovirus exposure and HLA in healthy donors. Study results and limitations: Later examination showed HLA-associated TCR beta chains had greater clonal expansion than equally common others.

The study ran its PCR with 60 Vbeta and 13 Jbeta primers. Sequenced by immunoSEQ multiplex PCR; TCRdb stores in-frame clones only, minus some. The sample records 160,000 or so clones, 81% being singletons. This clone came up once. What it recognizes is unknown. Trimming left V 9 bases short and J 7 bases short, with 18 bases between. The CDR3 is 13 amino acids. Germline V CDR1 and CDR2: SNHLY, FYNNEI. This receptor was identified in a woman aged 50 to 60 in good health and CMV-seronegative. This chain links TRBV2 with TRBJ1-2, with a possible D match to TRBD1 (6 bases). The sample consisted of PBMCs. CDR3 in DNA: TGTGCCAGTTTCAAACAGGGCGCGCGTGGCTACACCTTC. This gives the protein CASFKQGARGYTF. The whole variable domain, remainder taken from reference TRBV2 and TRBJ1-2, is EPEVTQTPSHQVTQMGQEVILRCVPISNHLYFYWYRQILGQKVEFLVSFYNNEISEKSEIFDDQFSVERPDGSNFTLKIRSTKLEDSAMYFCASFKQGARGYTFGSGTRLTVV.